The 14 T cell receptor beta chains listed next were all sequenced from one sample in a study of blood T cell repertoires in COVID-19 (dated by TCRdb to about 2020). The library was obtained by the immunoSEQ multiplex PCR assay. TCRdb stores this immuneACCESS table with in-frame sequences only. Part of the clones is absent; in the studies checked, under half of the shortfall reflects unresolved V genes, and no reason is known for the rest. Across this sample there are about 240,000 clones, with approximately 80% seen only once. The ten largest clones take up around 5% of the sample. The specimen was peripheral blood. The receptors were sampled from a woman in her sixties or seventies with acute or convalescent COVID-19.

The genes are TRBV4-1 and TRBJ1-1; D may be TRBD1 (5 bases). From germline, CDR1 is MGHRA and CDR2 YSYEKL. The V and J ends lost 0 bases and 3 bases respectively, with 17 bases between them. CDR3 size: 17 residues. The CDR3 region is CASSQDSTGEVHTEAFF. The CDR3 DNA follows: TGCGCCAGCAGCCAAGATAGCACGGGGGAGGTCCACACTGAAGCTTTCTTT.

The rearrangement joins TRBV19 to TRBJ2-3; D is undetermined. Looked up from germline, CDR1 is LNHDA and CDR2 is SQIVND (reference sequence). The V end lost 9 bases, the J end lost 3 bases, and 7 bases lay between the germline ends. The length of the CDR3 is 11 residues. The DNA of the CDR3 is TGTGCCAGCCAGAATACAGATACGCAGTATTTT. Its translation is CASQNTDTQYF.

The chain joins TRBV9 to TRBJ1-1; D is possibly TRBD1 (5 bases). CDR3 length: 14 residues. The germline V and J ends were trimmed by 4 bases and 1 base, with 11 bases remaining between them. Germline lookup yields CDR1 SGDLS and CDR2 YYNGEE. The CDR3 is CASSLLGQNTEAFF. DNA for the CDR3: TGTGCCAGCAGCCTCCTAGGACAGAACACTGAAGCTTTCTTT.

This chain links TRBV6-6 with TRBJ1-2; 7 nucleotides agree with TRBD1. The V segment lost 8 bases and the J segment 3 bases; nucleotides outside the gene matches: 9. CDR1 and CDR2 (germline): MNHNY, SVGAGI (reference sequence). The CDR3 length is 14 residues. CDR3 sequence (DNA): TGTGCCAGCGAGGAGGGGGCGACATACTATGGCTACACCTTC. Translated, it gives CASEEGATYYGYTF.

The table lists this clone with a count of one. This sequence joins TRBV7-2 and TRBJ1-5; D is unresolved. Trimming left V 3 bases short and J 0 bases short, with 9 bases between. This CDR3 contains 15 residues. In germline, CDR1 is SGHTA, CDR2 FQGNSA. Here the CDR3 DNA reads TGTGCCAGCAGCTTCCAGGCAGATAGCAATCAGCCCCAGCATTTT. This encodes CASSFQADSNQPQHF.

This chain joins TRBV7-2 and TRBJ1-2, with a weak D call TRBD1 (6 bases). This CDR3 has 13 amino acids. V gave up 4 bases and J gave up 5 bases, with 11 bases separating them. Germline assignment: CDR1 SGHTA and CDR2 FQGNSA. CDR3 sequence reads: CASSSDRGYGYTF. The CDR3 DNA sequence: TGTGCCAGCAGCTCGGACAGAGGGTATGGCTACACCTTC.

The chain uses TRBV6-5 and TRBJ2-2; tentative D call: TRBD2 (7 bases). The length of the CDR3 is 14 residues. Trimming stripped 2 bases from V and 8 bases from J, with 12 bases between. Germline V gene sequence: CDR1 MNHEY, CDR2 SVGAGI. The CDR3 region is CASSYRGATGELFF. In DNA form, the CDR3 reads TGTGCCAGCAGTTACCGGGGGGCGACGGGGGAGCTGTTTTTT.

This chain links TRBV18 with TRBJ1-5; tentatively, D is TRBD1 (5 bases). V was trimmed by 5 bases and J by 4 bases, leaving 9 bases between them. The germline V gene encodes CDR1 KGHSH and CDR2 LQKENI. This CDR3 is built from 13 residues. CDR3 sequence: CASSKDTNQPQHF. CDR3 DNA sequence: TGTGCCAGCTCAAAGGACACAAATCAGCCCCAGCATTTT.

Turning to this clone: Other DNA sequences in this specimen translate into the identical CDR3. This rearrangement joins TRBV4-1 to TRBJ1-4; 9 bases line up with TRBD1. Germline CDR1 and CDR2: MGHRA and YSYEKL. This CDR3 contains 16 residues. The ends lost 3 bases at V and 5 bases at J; junction bases unmatched: 7. The CDR3: CASSQDRGGGNEKLFF. The CDR3 DNA reads TGCGCCAGCAGCCAGGACAGGGGAGGAGGCAATGAAAAACTGTTTTTT.

The rearrangement uses TRBV5-4 and TRBJ2-1; TRBD2 is a possible D gene (5 bases). CDR3 length: 15 amino acids. Trimming took off 0 bases at V and 2 bases at J, with 9 bases between the two ends. The V gene's germline CDR1 is SGHNT and CDR2 YYREEE (reference sequence). The CDR3 coding sequence is TGTGCCAGCAGCTTGGGAGGGAATCCCTACAATGAGCAGTTCTTC. Translated: CASSLGGNPYNEQFF.

The J gene is TRBJ2-7, the V gene TRBV7-9, with TRBD2 as a possible D gene (6 bases). V was trimmed by 5 bases and J by 0 bases, leaving 11 bases between them. The germline V gene encodes CDR1 SEHNR and CDR2 FQNEAQ (reference sequence). This CDR3 comprises 14 residues. CDR3 in DNA: TGTGCCAGCAGCGAAATGACTAGCTCCTACGAGCAGTACTTC. It encodes CASSEMTSSYEQYF.

The chain has TRBV10-2 and TRBJ1-3; D uncertain. The V end was cut by 0 bases, the J end by 2 bases, with 5 bases between. This CDR3 contains 14 residues. Germline assignment: CDR1 WSHSY and CDR2 SAAADI. CDR3: CASSESSAGNTIYF. CDR3 coding DNA: TGCGCCAGCAGTGAGTCCTCGGCTGGAAACACCATATATTTT.

The chain employs TRBV3-1 (or the pseudogene TRBV3-2) and TRBJ1-6, with TRBD1 identical over 7 bases. The CDR3 sequence is 13 residues long. The V gene end was trimmed by 8 bases and the J gene end by 10 bases; junction bases not matched to a gene: 8. In germline, CDR1 is LGHDT, CDR2 YNNKEL (reference sequence). The DNA for the CDR3 is TGTGCCAGCGGCGACAGGGTCATATCACCCCTCCACTTT. This translates into CASGDRVISPLHF.

This rearrangement joins TRBV5-4 to TRBJ1-1, with unresolved D. Trimming left V 0 bases short and J 1 base short, with 7 bases between. The CDR3 runs 14 residues. Germline V gives CDR1 SGHNT, CDR2 YYREEE (reference sequence). CDR3 nucleotides: TGTGCCAGCAGCTTGGTACAGTCGAACACTGAAGCTTTCTTT. Its translation: CASSLVQSNTEAFF.